This is a list of T cell receptor beta chains from one sample in a study of vaccination and CD4 T cells after COVID-19. These receptors' targets are unknown. One entry per CDR3 protein results from TCRdb running MiXCR on the PCR reads. Of under 20,000 distinct CDR3 sequences listed, approximately 31% were seen once; the top ten hold 14% to 15%. Sequenced sample: cultured CD4+ T cells from blood. The receptors derive from a human donor with COVID-19. The CDR3 runs from the conserved cysteine through the conserved F or W. A D gene is named only where the DNA matches it firmly. Clone size, where shown, is once, few, many, or a class for clones that have expanded.

cdr3_nt: TGTGCCAGCTCACCACCGGGACTAGCGGGGGGTAGCACAGATACGCAGTATTTT
cdr3_aa: CASSPPGLAGGSTDTQYF
clone_size: .
d_call: TRBD2
v_call: TRBV18
j_call: TRBJ2-3

cdr3_nt: TGTGCCAGTAGTATCACCCCTGATTCACCCCTCCACTTT
cdr3_aa: CASSITPDSPLHF
clone_size: .
d_call: .
v_call: TRBV19
j_call: TRBJ1-6

cdr3_nt: TGTGCCAGCAGCTTAGGCGGTTCTAGCGGGGCGATACTAGCCAAAAACATTCAGTACTTC
cdr3_aa: CASSLGGSSGAILAKNIQYF
clone_size: .
d_call: TRBD2
v_call: TRBV7-9
j_call: TRBJ2-4

cdr3_nt: TGTGCCAGCAGTTTCGGACAGGGCGAGAAACTGTTTTTT
cdr3_aa: CASSFGQGEKLFF
clone_size: few
d_call: TRBD1
v_call: TRBV2
j_call: TRBJ1-4

cdr3_nt: TGTGCCAGCAGTTCTACCGGGACAGGGTATGGCTACACCTTC
cdr3_aa: CASSSTGTGYGYTF
clone_size: .
d_call: TRBD1
v_call: TRBV28
j_call: TRBJ1-2

cdr3_nt: TGCGCCAGCAGGACAGGGGTGAATCAGTCCCAGCATTTT
cdr3_aa: CASRTGVNQSQHF
clone_size: .
d_call: TRBD1
v_call: TRBV10-2
j_call: TRBJ1-5

cdr3_nt: TGTGCCACCAGTGACCATAAAGAGACCCAGTACTTC
cdr3_aa: CATSDHKETQYF
clone_size: .
d_call: .
v_call: TRBV24-1
j_call: TRBJ2-5

cdr3_nt: TGTGCCAGCATCCCCCCCAGGGGATCCTACGAGCAGTACTTC
cdr3_aa: CASIPPRGSYEQYF
clone_size: .
d_call: .
v_call: TRBV28
j_call: TRBJ2-7

cdr3_nt: TGCAGTGCTCCAACAGATATGAACACTGAAGCTTTCTTT
cdr3_aa: CSAPTDMNTEAFF
clone_size: few
d_call: .
v_call: TRBV20-1
j_call: TRBJ1-1

cdr3_nt: TGTGCCAGCAATAAGCGGGGGGGCTCTGGGGCCAACGTCCTGACTTTC
cdr3_aa: CASNKRGGSGANVLTF
clone_size: .
d_call: TRBD2
v_call: TRBV6-1
j_call: TRBJ2-6